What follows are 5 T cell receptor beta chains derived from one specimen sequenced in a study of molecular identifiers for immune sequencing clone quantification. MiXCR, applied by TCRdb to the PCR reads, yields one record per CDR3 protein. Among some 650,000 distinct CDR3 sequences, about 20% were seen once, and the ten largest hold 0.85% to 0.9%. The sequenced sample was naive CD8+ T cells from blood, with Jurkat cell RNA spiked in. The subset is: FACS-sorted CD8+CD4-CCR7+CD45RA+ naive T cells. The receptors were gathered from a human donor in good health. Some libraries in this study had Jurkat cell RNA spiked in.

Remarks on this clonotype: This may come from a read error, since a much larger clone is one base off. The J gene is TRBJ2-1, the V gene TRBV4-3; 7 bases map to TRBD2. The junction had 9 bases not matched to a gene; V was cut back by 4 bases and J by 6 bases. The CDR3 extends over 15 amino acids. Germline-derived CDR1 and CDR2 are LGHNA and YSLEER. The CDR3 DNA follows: TGCGCCAGCAGCCTTACCGGCAGCGGGATCAATGAGCAGTTCTTC. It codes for CASSLTGSGINEQFF.

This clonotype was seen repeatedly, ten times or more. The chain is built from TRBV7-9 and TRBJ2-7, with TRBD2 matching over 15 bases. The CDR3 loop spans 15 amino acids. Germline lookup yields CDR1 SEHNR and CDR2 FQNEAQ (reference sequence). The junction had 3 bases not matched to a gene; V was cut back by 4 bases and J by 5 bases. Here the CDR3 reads CASSSGLAGGDEQYF. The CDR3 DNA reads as TGTGCCAGCAGCTCGGGACTAGCGGGAGGTGACGAGCAGTACTTC.

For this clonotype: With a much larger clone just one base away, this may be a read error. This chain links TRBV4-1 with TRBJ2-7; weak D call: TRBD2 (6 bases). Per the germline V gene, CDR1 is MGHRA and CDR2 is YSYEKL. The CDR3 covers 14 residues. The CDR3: CASSHAVEGYEQHF. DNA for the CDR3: TGCGCCAGCAGCCACGCCGTGGAGGGGTACGAGCAGCACTTC.

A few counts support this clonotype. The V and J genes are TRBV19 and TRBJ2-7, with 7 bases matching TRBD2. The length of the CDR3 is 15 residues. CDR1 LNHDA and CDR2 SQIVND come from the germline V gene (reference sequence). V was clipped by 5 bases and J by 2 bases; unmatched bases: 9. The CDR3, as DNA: TGTGCCAGTAGTGCACCTAGCGGACCAACCTACGAGCAGTACTTC. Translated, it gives CASSAPSGPTYEQYF.

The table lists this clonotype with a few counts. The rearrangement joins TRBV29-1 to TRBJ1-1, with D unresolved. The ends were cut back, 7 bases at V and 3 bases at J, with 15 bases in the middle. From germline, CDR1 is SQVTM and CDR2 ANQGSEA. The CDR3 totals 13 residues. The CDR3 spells CSALPLGYTEAFF. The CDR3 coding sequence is TGCAGCGCCCTCCCACTCGGGTACACTGAAGCTTTCTTT.